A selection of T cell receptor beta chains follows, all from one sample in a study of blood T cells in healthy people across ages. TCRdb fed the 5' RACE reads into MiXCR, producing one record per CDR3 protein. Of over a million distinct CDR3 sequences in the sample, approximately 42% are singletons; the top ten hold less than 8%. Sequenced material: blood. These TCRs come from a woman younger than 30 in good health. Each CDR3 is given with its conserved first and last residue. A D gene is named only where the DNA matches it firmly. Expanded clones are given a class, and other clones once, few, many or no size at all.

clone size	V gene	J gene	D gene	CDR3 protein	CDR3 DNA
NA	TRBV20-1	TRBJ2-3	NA	CSAQVAGTDTQYF	TGCAGTGCGCAGGTAGCGGGCACAGATACGCAGTATTTT
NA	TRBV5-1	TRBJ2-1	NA	CASSLERGGEQFF	TGCGCCAGCAGCTTGGAAAGGGGGGGTGAGCAGTTCTTC
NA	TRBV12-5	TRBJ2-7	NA	CASGLPTGKPYEQYF	TGTGCTAGTGGTTTGCCGACTGGAAAGCCCTACGAGCAGTACTTC
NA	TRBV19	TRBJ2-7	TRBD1	CASRIGQGVLYEQYF	TGTGCCAGTAGAATCGGACAGGGGGTTCTCTACGAGCAGTACTTC
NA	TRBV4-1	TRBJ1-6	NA	CASSQESPSLHF	TGCGCCAGCAGCCAAGAAAGTCCCAGTCTCCACTTT
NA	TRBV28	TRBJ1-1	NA	CASSSGLGGNTEAFF	TGTGCCAGCAGTTCGGGTCTGGGGGGGAACACTGAAGCTTTCTTT
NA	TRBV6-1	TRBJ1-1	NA	CASGGHRATEAFF	TGTGCCAGCGGCGGTCACAGGGCCACTGAAGCTTTCTTT
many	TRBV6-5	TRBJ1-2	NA	CASSPGRLANYGYTF	TGTGCCAGCAGTCCCGGACGGCTAGCTAACTATGGCTACACCTTC
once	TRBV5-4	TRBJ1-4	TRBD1	CASSAQGDEKLFF	TGTGCCAGCAGTGCCCAGGGGGATGAAAAACTGTTTTTT
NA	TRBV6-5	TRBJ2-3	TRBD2	CASSSFYTSGSKYGTDTQYF	TGTGCCAGCAGTTCCTTTTATACTAGCGGGAGCAAGTACGGCACAGATACGCAGTATTTT
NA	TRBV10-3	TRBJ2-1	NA	CAISEELASYNEQFF	TGTGCCATCAGTGAGGAGCTAGCCTCCTACAATGAGCAGTTCTTC
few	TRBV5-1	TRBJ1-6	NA	CASSLPGSPLHF	TGCGCCAGCAGCCTACCCGGTTCACCCCTCCACTTT
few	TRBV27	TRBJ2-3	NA	CASTLGGSSTDTQYF	TGTGCCAGCACACTAGGCGGATCGAGCACAGATACGCAGTATTTT
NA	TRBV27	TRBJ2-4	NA	CASSLRQNSYNEQYF	TGTGCCAGCAGCCTACGACAGAACTCCTACAATGAGCAGTACTTC